A selection of T cell receptor beta chains follows, all from one sample in a study of blood T cell repertoires in COVID-19. Using immunoSEQ multiplex PCR, the repertoire was profiled, and TCRdb retains in-frame clones only, with some absent. The data hold under 150,000 clones, with over 55% observed a single time. Sequenced: peripheral blood. The receptors come from a woman in her 70s with acute or convalescent COVID-19. Both conserved end residues are trimmed from each CDR3.

J: TRBJ1-2; V: TRBV7-9; CDR3: ASSLVQGPYGYT
J: TRBJ2-1; V: TRBV7-9; CDR3: ASSFWYNSYNEQF
J: TRBJ1-2; V: TRBV19; CDR3: ASSFSQTGGNGYT
J: TRBJ2-3; V: TRBV5-4; CDR3: ASSLELLGGDTQY
J: TRBJ2-7; V: TRBV5-4; CDR3: ASSPLQAFSYEQY
J: TRBJ2-2; V: TRBV9; CDR3: ASSSRGNTGELF
J: TRBJ1-4; V: TRBV20-1; CDR3: SSPTADSLF
J: TRBJ2-7; V: TRBV18; CDR3: ASSPRARTGDEQY
J: TRBJ1-1; V: TRBV6-6; CDR3: ASSYGTGVTEAF
J: TRBJ2-3; V: TRBV6-1; CDR3: ASSGRTSGRDQDTQY